The rows below give T cell receptor beta chains drawn from one sample of a study of T cell clones after liver transplantation. Data came from immunoSEQ multiplex PCR; TCRdb stores just in-frame clones and leaves some out. The sample includes about 75,000 clones, around four fifths of them seen just once. Sequencing used CD4+ T cells from blood, obtained around 50 months after liver transplant. These receptors originate from a human patient who received a liver transplant. Some T cells could come from the graft donor. Each CDR3 is given without its conserved first and last residue.

J: TRBJ2-3; V: TRBV19; CDR3: ASSAERTDTQY
J: TRBJ2-3; V: TRBV7-3; CDR3: ASSPIEGGRSDTQY
J: TRBJ1-1; V: TRBV1; CDR3: TRTGRTSTEAF
J: TRBJ1-1; V: TRBV19; CDR3: ASSDGQGRDMNTEAF
J: TRBJ2-5; V: TRBV6-6; CDR3: ASSRGHQETQY
J: TRBJ2-1; V: TRBV6-5; CDR3: ASRPTGTGQNEQF
J: TRBJ2-3; V: TRBV7-2; CDR3: ASSLGLNTQY
J: TRBJ1-1; V: TRBV7-2; CDR3: ASSLALPGVTEAF
J: TRBJ2-2; V: TRBV5-1; CDR3: ASSLVRQGSYTGELF
J: TRBJ2-1; V: TRBV11-3; CDR3: ASSPGLAGYNEQF
J: TRBJ2-4; V: TRBV6-5; CDR3: ASSYTSGGVDIQY
J: TRBJ2-1; V: TRBV7-2; CDR3: ASSFLAGGNNEQF
J: TRBJ2-5; V: TRBV12-1; CDR3: ASTPPQETQY
J: TRBJ2-7; V: TRBV27; CDR3: ASRPTSPVYEQY
J: TRBJ1-1; V: TRBV4-2; CDR3: ASSQARDRGLNEAF
J: TRBJ1-2; V: TRBV19; CDR3: ASSFSGTGGNGYT
J: TRBJ2-5; V: TRBV5-1; CDR3: ASRGTSGQETQY
J: TRBJ2-3; V: TRBV7-2; CDR3: ASSQSAGGLADTQY
J: TRBJ2-1; V: TRBV25-1; CDR3: ASSRSLGSYNEQF
J: TRBJ1-1; V: TRBV6-4; CDR3: ASRDGDRSTEAF
J: TRBJ1-1; V: TRBV5-6; CDR3: ASSPGRYTEAF
J: TRBJ2-7; V: TRBV5-4; CDR3: ASSSRDRGPYEQY
J: TRBJ2-5; V: TRBV29-1; CDR3: SVEGPTSGETQY
J: TRBJ1-1; V: TRBV28; CDR3: ASSPLNTEAF
J: TRBJ2-3; V: TRBV4-3; CDR3: ASSQRPSGTQY
J: TRBJ1-2; V: TRBV5-4; CDR3: ASSFSRDRVDGYT
J: TRBJ2-3; V: TRBV7-9; CDR3: ALNGGGNRLADTQY
J: TRBJ2-3; V: TRBV5-1; CDR3: ASSFSGSPADTQY
J: TRBJ1-5; V: TRBV11-2; CDR3: ASSLPRGTQH
J: TRBJ2-3; V: TRBV28; CDR3: ASRTTLASTDTQY
J: TRBJ2-3; V: TRBV6-5; CDR3: ASSPHEQGGNTQY
J: TRBJ2-4; V: TRBV14; CDR3: ASSQASGSRYIQY
J: TRBJ2-3; V: TRBV28; CDR3: ASSLVPDLTDTQY
J: TRBJ2-7; V: TRBV6-5; CDR3: ASSSRTGGDYEQY
J: TRBJ2-2; V: TRBV7-7; CDR3: ASSHLAGGMAGELF
J: TRBJ1-1; V: TRBV5-5; CDR3: ASSLVFRASNTEAF
J: TRBJ2-7; V: TRBV5-6; CDR3: ASSSGPSGRAYEQY
J: TRBJ1-3; V: TRBV10-3; CDR3: AISGKGQGAGNTIY
J: TRBJ2-1; V: TRBV5-4; CDR3: ASSLSISGRLSEQF
J: TRBJ2-7; V: TRBV5-1; CDR3: ASSLVASTSGRYEQY
J: TRBJ1-2; V: TRBV4-1; CDR3: ASSQDAGPGYT
J: TRBJ1-2; V: TRBV6-5; CDR3: ASRTTNYGYT
J: TRBJ2-7; V: TRBV5-4; CDR3: ASSYITGPVEQY
J: TRBJ2-2; V: TRBV9; CDR3: ASSVRRGPSAGELF
J: TRBJ1-6; V: TRBV18; CDR3: ASSTGTNNSPLH
J: TRBJ1-1; V: TRBV29-1; CDR3: SADRDLKAF
J: TRBJ1-4; V: TRBV19; CDR3: ASSNTENEKLF
J: TRBJ2-7; V: TRBV11-3; CDR3: ASSLSPLGEQY
J: TRBJ1-2; V: TRBV2; CDR3: ASSRDMKLYT
J: TRBJ2-7; V: TRBV5-6; CDR3: ASSSYGRDSWQY
J: TRBJ1-6; V: TRBV2; CDR3: ASRDRGRRTYNSPLH
J: TRBJ2-5; V: TRBV2; CDR3: ASSGLGQETQY
J: TRBJ2-2; V: TRBV30; CDR3: AWEPGQNFYSTGELF
J: TRBJ1-2; V: TRBV4-2; CDR3: ASSQGWGAQTGPVGYT
J: TRBJ2-1; V: TRBV19; CDR3: ASSMPQEFSEQF
J: TRBJ2-5; V: TRBV14; CDR3: ASSQEQQFSETQY
J: TRBJ1-5; V: TRBV19; CDR3: ASTPQGEGNQPQH
J: TRBJ2-7; V: TRBV5-6; CDR3: ASSLRQWSFEQY
J: TRBJ1-2; V: TRBV28; CDR3: ASNYGRGDYGYT